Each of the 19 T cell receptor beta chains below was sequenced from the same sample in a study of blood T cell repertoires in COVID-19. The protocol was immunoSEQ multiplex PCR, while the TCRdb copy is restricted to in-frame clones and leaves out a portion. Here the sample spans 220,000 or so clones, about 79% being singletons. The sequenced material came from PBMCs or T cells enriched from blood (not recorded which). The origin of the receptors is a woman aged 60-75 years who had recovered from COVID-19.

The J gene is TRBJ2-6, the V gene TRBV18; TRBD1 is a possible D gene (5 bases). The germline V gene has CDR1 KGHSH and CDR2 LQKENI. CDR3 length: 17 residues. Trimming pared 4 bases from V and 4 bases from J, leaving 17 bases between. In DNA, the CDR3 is TGTGCCAGCTCACGTGACAGTGGGGCTTCGGGGGCCAACGTCCTGACTTTC. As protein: CASSRDSGASGANVLTF.

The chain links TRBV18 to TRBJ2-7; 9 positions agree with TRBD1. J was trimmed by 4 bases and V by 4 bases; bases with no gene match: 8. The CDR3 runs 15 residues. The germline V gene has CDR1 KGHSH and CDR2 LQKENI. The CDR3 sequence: CASSRPGQGIYEQYF. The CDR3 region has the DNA TGTGCCAGCTCACGACCGGGACAGGGAATATACGAGCAGTACTTC.

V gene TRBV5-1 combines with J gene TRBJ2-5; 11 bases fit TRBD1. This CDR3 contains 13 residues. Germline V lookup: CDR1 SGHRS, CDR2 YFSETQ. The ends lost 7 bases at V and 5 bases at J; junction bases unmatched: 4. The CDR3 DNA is TGCGCCAGCGGACAGGGGGCGTGGGAGACCCAGTACTTC. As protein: CASGQGAWETQYF.

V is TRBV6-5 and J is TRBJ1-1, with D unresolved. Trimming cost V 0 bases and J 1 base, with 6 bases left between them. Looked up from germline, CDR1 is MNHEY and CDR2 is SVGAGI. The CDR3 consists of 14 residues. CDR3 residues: CASSYSTQNTEAFF. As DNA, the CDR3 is TGTGCCAGCAGTTACTCGACTCAGAACACTGAAGCTTTCTTT.

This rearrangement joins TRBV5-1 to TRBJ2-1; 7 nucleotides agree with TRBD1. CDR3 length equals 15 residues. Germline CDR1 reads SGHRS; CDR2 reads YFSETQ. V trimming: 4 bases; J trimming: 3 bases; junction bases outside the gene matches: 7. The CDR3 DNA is TGCGCCAGCAGCCCGCAGGGGGTGAGCTACAATGAGCAGTTCTTC. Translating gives CASSPQGVSYNEQFF.

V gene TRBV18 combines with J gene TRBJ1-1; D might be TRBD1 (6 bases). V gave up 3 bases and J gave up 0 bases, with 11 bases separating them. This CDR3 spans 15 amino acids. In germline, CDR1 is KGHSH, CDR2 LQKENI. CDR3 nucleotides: TGTGCCAGCTCACCGGACAGACTTATGAACACTGAAGCTTTCTTT. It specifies CASSPDRLMNTEAFF.

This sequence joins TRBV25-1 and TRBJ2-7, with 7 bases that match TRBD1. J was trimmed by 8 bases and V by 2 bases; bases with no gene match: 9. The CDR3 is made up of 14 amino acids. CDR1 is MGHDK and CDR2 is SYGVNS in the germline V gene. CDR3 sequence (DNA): TGTGCCAGCAGTGAAAGTTTGTTACAGGGGAAGCAGTACTTC. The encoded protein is CASSESLLQGKQYF.

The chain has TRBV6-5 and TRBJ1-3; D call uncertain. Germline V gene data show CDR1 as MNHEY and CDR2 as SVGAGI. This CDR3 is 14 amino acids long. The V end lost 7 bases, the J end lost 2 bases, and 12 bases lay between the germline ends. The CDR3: CASKQTVTGNTIYF. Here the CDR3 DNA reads TGTGCCAGCAAACAGACGGTCACTGGAAACACCATATATTTT.

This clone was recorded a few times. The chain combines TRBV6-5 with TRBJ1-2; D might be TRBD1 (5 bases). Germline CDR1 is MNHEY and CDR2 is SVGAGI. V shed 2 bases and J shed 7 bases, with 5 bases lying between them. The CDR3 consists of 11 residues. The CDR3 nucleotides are TGTGCCAGCAGTTACCAGGGTGGCTACACCTTC. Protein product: CASSYQGGYTF.

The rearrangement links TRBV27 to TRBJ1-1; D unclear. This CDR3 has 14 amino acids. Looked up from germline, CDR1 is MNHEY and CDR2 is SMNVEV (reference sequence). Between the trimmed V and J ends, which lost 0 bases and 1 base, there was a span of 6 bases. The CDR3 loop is CASSLSTGNTEAFF. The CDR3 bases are TGTGCCAGCAGTTTATCAACCGGGAACACTGAAGCTTTCTTT.

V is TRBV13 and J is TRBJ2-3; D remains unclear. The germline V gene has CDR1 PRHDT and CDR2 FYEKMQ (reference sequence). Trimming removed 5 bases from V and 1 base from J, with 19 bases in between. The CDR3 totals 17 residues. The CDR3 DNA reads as TGTGCCAGCAGCCCCCGTTCAAGCGCTCCCGGCACAGATACGCAGTATTTT. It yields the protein CASSPRSSAPGTDTQYF.

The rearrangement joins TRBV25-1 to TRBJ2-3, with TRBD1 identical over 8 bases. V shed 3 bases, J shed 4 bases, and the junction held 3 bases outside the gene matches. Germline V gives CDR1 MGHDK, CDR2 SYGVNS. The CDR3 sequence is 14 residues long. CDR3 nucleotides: TGTGCCAGCAGTGACAGGGGGCTGTCAGATACGCAGTATTTT. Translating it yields CASSDRGLSDTQYF.

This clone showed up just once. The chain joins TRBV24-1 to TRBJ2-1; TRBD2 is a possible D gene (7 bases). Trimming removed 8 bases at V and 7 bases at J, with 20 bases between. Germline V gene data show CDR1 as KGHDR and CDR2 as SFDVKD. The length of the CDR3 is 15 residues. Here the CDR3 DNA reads TGTGCCACCAAATCTAGCGGAAGGGGGACTAATGAGCAGTTCTTC. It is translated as CATKSSGRGTNEQFF.

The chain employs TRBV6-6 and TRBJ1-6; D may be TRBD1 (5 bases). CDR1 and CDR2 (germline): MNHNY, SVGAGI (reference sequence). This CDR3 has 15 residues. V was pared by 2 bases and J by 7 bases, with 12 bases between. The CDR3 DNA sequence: TGTGCCAGCAGTTACCGCGGCAGGGAAAATTCACCCCTCCACTTT. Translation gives CASSYRGRENSPLHF.

The CDR3 DNA reads as TGTGCCAGCAGCCTGGACAGGGGATTCGAAAAACTGTTTTTT. Its translation: CASSLDRGFEKLFF. The V gene is TRBV7-9, the J gene TRBJ1-4, with TRBD1 matching 9 bases. The CDR3 length is 14 residues. CDR1 is SEHNR, CDR2 FQNEAQ, per germline (reference sequence). After removal of 5 bases from V and 8 bases from J, the junction contained 6 bases not matched to a gene.

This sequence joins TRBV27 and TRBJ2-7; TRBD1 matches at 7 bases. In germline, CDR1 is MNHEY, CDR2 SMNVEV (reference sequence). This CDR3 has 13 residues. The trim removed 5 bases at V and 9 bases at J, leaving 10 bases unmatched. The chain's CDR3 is CASSGGQDLRQYF. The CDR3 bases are TGTGCCAGCAGTGGCGGACAGGATTTGAGGCAGTACTTC.

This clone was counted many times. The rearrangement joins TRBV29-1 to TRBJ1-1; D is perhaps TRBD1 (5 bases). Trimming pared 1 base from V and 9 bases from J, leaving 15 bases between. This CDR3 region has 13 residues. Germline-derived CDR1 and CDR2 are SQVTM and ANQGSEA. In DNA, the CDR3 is TGCAGCGTTGAAGCGGGCAGGGAGGCGAAAGCTTTCTTT. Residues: CSVEAGREAKAFF.

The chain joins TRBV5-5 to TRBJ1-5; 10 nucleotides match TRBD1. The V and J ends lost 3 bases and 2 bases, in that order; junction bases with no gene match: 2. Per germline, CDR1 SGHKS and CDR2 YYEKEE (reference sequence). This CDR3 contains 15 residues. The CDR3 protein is CASSSGTGGNQPQHF. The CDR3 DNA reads TGTGCCAGCAGCTCCGGGACAGGGGGCAATCAGCCCCAGCATTTT.

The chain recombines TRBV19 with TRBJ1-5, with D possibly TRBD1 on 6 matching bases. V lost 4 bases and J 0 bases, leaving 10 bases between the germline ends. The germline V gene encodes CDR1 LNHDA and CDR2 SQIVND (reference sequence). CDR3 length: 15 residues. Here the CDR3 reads CASSKRTDSNQPQHF. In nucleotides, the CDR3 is TGTGCCAGTAGTAAACGGACAGATAGCAATCAGCCCCAGCATTTT.